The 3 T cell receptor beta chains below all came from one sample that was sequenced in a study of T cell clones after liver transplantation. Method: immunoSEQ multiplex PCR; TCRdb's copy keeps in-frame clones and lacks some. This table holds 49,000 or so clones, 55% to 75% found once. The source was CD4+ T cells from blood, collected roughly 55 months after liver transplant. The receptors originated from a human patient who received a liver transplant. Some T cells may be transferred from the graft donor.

The CDR3 nucleotides are TGCGCCAGCAGCTCATACAGGAGTTCCTACAATGAGCAGTTCTTC. It is translated as CASSSYRSSYNEQFF. The V call is TRBV4-1, the J call TRBJ2-1, with D tentatively TRBD1 (5 bases). V lost 5 bases and J lost 1, with 12 bases in between. Per germline, CDR1 MGHRA and CDR2 YSYEKL. The CDR3 has 15 amino acids.

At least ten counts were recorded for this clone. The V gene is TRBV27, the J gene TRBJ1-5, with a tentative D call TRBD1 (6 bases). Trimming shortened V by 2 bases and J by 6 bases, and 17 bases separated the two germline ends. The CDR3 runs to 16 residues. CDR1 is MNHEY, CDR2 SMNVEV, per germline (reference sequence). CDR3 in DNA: TGTGCCAGCAGTTTAATGGGGGGGGCGCAGGGTCAGCCCCAGCATTTT. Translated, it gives CASSLMGGAQGQPQHF.

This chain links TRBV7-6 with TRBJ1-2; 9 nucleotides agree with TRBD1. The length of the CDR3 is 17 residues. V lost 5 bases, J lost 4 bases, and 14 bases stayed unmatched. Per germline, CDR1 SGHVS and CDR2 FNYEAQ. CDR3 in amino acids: CASSDEYRGRPGYGYTF. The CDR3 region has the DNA TGTGCCAGCAGCGACGAGTACAGGGGGCGCCCGGGCTATGGCTACACCTTC. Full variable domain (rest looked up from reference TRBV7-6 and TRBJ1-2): GAGVSQSPRYKVTKRGQDVALRCDPISGHVSLYWYRQALGQGPEFLTYFNYEAQQDKSGLPNDRFSAERPEGSISTLTIQRTEQRDSAMYRCASSDEYRGRPGYGYTFGSGTRLTVV.